This is a list of T cell receptor beta chains from one sample in a study of cytomegalovirus exposure and HLA in healthy donors. Method: immunoSEQ multiplex PCR; TCRdb's copy keeps in-frame clones and lacks some. Among 90,000 to 120,000 clones listed, roughly four fifths were seen once. Material: PBMCs. The source is a male donor in good health and CMV-seropositive. Both conserved end residues are part of each CDR3. A D gene is named only where the DNA matches it firmly. For some rows the clone size is stated as once, few or many, or as a class when expanded; others skip it.

d_gene	v_gene	abundance	j_gene	CDR3nt	CDR3aa
.	TRBV5-6	.	TRBJ2-7	TGTGCCAGCAGCCCGGGGGGCCTCTACGAGCAGTACTTC	CASSPGGLYEQYF
TRBD1	TRBV4-2	.	TRBJ2-3	TGTGCCAGCAGCCAAGAGAAGGACAGGCCCTCCACAGATACGCAGTATTTT	CASSQEKDRPSTDTQYF
TRBD1	TRBV6-5	few	TRBJ2-7	TGTGCCAGCTCTTCCCCGGGACAGGGTCTCTACGAGCAGTACTTC	CASSSPGQGLYEQYF
TRBD2	TRBV9	.	TRBJ2-5	TGTGCCAGCAGCTTTCCTGGGCGGGGGGAGACCCAGTACTTC	CASSFPGRGETQYF
TRBD1	TRBV5-4	.	TRBJ2-2	TGTGCCAGCAGCTTGGTGGTTTGGCAGGGGGTCACCGGGGAGCTGTTTTTT	CASSLVVWQGVTGELFF
TRBD1	TRBV19	.	TRBJ1-2	TGTGCCAGTAGCCCGGACAGGGATGGCTATGGCTACACCTTC	CASSPDRDGYGYTF
.	TRBV19	.	TRBJ1-4	TGTGCCAGTAGTATTAGTCATGAAAAACTGTTTTTT	CASSISHEKLFF
.	TRBV13	.	TRBJ2-1	TGTGCCAGCAGCTTAGCCCGACTAGGTTCGACTGTATATGAGCAGTTCTTC	CASSLARLGSTVYEQFF
.	TRBV5-5	.	TRBJ2-3	TGTGCCAGCCTGGGACTTAACACAGATACGCAGTATTTT	CASLGLNTDTQYF
.	TRBV30	.	TRBJ1-2	TGTGCCTGGAGTGTCCAGAACTATGGCTACACCTTC	CAWSVQNYGYTF
TRBD2	TRBV30	.	TRBJ2-3	TGTGCCTGGAGTGTAGGCGTAGCGGGGGGGGGAGATACGCAGTATTTT	CAWSVGVAGGGDTQYF
.	TRBV28	few	TRBJ2-4	TGTGCCAGCAGTTTAATCGGGGATGGGGACATTCAGTACTTC	CASSLIGDGDIQYF
TRBD1	TRBV27	.	TRBJ1-2	TGTGCCAGCAGTTCCGACAGGGGATCGGTCTATGGCTACACCTTC	CASSSDRGSVYGYTF
TRBD1	TRBV7-9	.	TRBJ2-5	TGTGCCAGCAGCGTATCAGGGGGCTCGGAGACCCAGTACTTC	CASSVSGGSETQYF
.	TRBV19	.	TRBJ2-7	TGTGCCAGTAGCCCTCAGGCAGGGGCCTACGAGCAGTACTTC	CASSPQAGAYEQYF
.	TRBV10-3	.	TRBJ1-1	TGTGCCATCAGCCCCCCTTCGGGCACTGAAGCTTTCTTT	CAISPPSGTEAFF
.	TRBV30	few	TRBJ2-1	TGTGCCTGGACGGAGAGGGTTAGCTACAATGAGCAGTTCTTC	CAWTERVSYNEQFF
.	TRBV6-1	.	TRBJ2-7	TGTGCCAGCAGGGGCAATCGGGACACCCACGAGCAGTACTTC	CASRGNRDTHEQYF
TRBD1	TRBV19	.	TRBJ2-2	TGTGCCAGTAGTCCGACAGGGAAAGCGATAACCGGGGAGCTGTTTTTT	CASSPTGKAITGELFF
.	TRBV7-8	.	TRBJ1-5	TGTGCCAGCAGCTTAGCGCGGGTCGTTCAGCCCCAGCATTTT	CASSLARVVQPQHF
TRBD2	TRBV7-2	.	TRBJ2-7	TGTGCCAGCAGTCTGACTAGCGGGGGTTACGAGCAGTACTTC	CASSLTSGGYEQYF
TRBD2	TRBV2	.	TRBJ2-3	TGTGCCAGCAGCGCCCGTAGCGGGGGGTCAGATACGCAGTATTTT	CASSARSGGSDTQYF
TRBD1	TRBV10-3	once	TRBJ1-4	TGTGCCATCAGTGATACCGGGACAGGGAGTGAAAAACTGTTTTTT	CAISDTGTGSEKLFF
TRBD1	TRBV30	.	TRBJ1-2	TGTGCCTGGAGCTTCAACAGGGGAGACTCCGGCTACACCTTC	CAWSFNRGDSGYTF
.	TRBV9	.	TRBJ2-1	TGTGCCAGCAGCGGGGGCCCAGGTTCTAGGAATGAGCAGTTCTTC	CASSGGPGSRNEQFF
TRBD2	TRBV28	once	TRBJ2-3	TGTGCCAGCAGGGGGACTAGCGGGGGTATTAGCACAGATACGCAGTATTTT	CASRGTSGGISTDTQYF
.	TRBV11-1	.	TRBJ2-7	TGTGCCAGCAGCGCGGATTACGAGCAGTACTTC	CASSADYEQYF
TRBD2	TRBV7-9	.	TRBJ2-1	TGTGCCAGCAGCTTAGTAATTTCGGGGGGGCGTCCAAATGAGCAGTTCTTC	CASSLVISGGRPNEQFF
.	TRBV29-1	.	TRBJ1-1	TGCAGCGTTCGTACAGGGATGGACACTGAAGCTTTCTTT	CSVRTGMDTEAFF
.	TRBV6-5	.	TRBJ2-5	TGTGCCAGCAGTTCCCAGGGGGGGACCCAGTACTTC	CASSSQGGTQYF
.	TRBV6-5	once	TRBJ1-4	TGTGCCAGCAGTTACACGCGGGGAAATGAAAAACTGTTTTTT	CASSYTRGNEKLFF
.	TRBV5-1	.	TRBJ2-1	TGCGCCAGCAGCTTGGGCCCCCTCGGGAGTGAGCAGTTCTTC	CASSLGPLGSEQFF
TRBD1	TRBV27	.	TRBJ1-1	TGTGCCAGCAGTCCCGGGACAGCAGAAGCTTTCTTT	CASSPGTAEAFF
.	TRBV6-6	.	TRBJ1-1	TGTGCCAGCAGTTACTCGAGGCGGGGAGCTTTCTTT	CASSYSRRGAFF
.	TRBV2	.	TRBJ1-4	TGTGCCAGCAGCCTAAACAGGGCCACTAATGAAAAACTGTTTTTT	CASSLNRATNEKLFF
TRBD2	TRBV5-1	.	TRBJ2-5	TGCGCCAGCAGCCCAAATCCTAGCGGGGGACCTGGGGAGACCCAGTACTTC	CASSPNPSGGPGETQYF
.	TRBV6-5	.	TRBJ2-7	TGTGCCAGCAGCCAGCCAGGAAAGGTCTATGAGCAGTACTTC	CASSQPGKVYEQYF
.	TRBV25-1	large	TRBJ2-7	TGTGCCAGCAGTGATGAAGATTCTCGGTACGAGCAGTACTTC	CASSDEDSRYEQYF
.	TRBV7-2	.	TRBJ1-1	TGTGCCAGCAGCTTAAGGGGGAACACTGAAGCTTTCTTT	CASSLRGNTEAFF
.	TRBV2	.	TRBJ2-1	TGTGCCAGCAGTGAGCAACAGGGTAGTTACAATGAGCAGTTCTTC	CASSEQQGSYNEQFF